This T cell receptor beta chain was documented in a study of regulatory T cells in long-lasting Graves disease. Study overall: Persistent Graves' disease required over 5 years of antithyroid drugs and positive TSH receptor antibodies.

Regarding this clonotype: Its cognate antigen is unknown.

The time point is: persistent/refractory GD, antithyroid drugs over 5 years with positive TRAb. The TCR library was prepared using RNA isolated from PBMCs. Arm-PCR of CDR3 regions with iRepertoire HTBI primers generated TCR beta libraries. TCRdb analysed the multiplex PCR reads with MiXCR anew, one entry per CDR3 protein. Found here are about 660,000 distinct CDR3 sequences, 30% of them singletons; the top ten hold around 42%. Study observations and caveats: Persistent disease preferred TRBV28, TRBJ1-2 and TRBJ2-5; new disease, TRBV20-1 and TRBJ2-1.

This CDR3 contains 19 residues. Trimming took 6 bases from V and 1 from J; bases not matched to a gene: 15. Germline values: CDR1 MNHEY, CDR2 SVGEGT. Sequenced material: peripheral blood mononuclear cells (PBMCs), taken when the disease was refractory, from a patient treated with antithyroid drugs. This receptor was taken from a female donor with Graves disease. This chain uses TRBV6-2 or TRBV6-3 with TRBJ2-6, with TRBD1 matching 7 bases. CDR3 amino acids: CASSVSLQGSGSGANVLTF. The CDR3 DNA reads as TGTGCCAGCAGCGTTTCTCTACAGGGGAGTGGGTCTGGGGCCAACGTCCTGACTTTC.